This TCR beta chain was sequenced for a study of blood T cell repertoires in COVID-19. Study-level background: Cohort 3 donors counted as recovered after two negative PCRs, clearance, or resolved symptoms. Sources were T cells, B-cell-depleted T cells, or PBMCs; the material itself was cDNA or gDNA. Acute and convalescent COVID-19 specimens originated in the United States, Italy and Spain.

The J segment lost 7 bases and the V segment lost 5 bases, leaving 17 bases of the junction unmatched. This CDR3 is built from 17 residues. Germline values: CDR1 SEHNR, CDR2 FQNEAQ (reference sequence). In the original processing: By means of reference gene primer amplification, nucleated cell counts were estimated. Here immunoSEQ multiplex PCR was the method, and the copy in TCRdb shows in-frame clones only, minus some. V and J calls plus clone size are reproduced from that table; the DNA served to infer D and trimming. In the table there are hundreds of thousands of clones, approximately 90% of which are singletons.

This rearrangement joins TRBV7-9 to TRBJ1-2; 9 bases line up with TRBD1. The sample comprised PBMCs or T cells enriched from blood (not recorded which). The TCR originated in a woman aged 55-69 years in a cohort exposed to, infected with or recovered from COVID-19 (not recorded which). CDR3 sequence (DNA): TGTGCCAGCAGCCCTCAACGGTACAGGGGGCTGGAGAGTGGCTACACCTTC. Its translation: CASSPQRYRGLESGYTF. Full variable domain (outside the CDR3, taken from reference TRBV7-9 and TRBJ1-2): DTGVSQNPRHKITKRGQNVTFRCDPISEHNRLYWYRQTLGQGPEFLTYFQNEAQLEKSRLLSDRFSAERPKGSFSTLEIQRTEQGDSAMYLCASSPQRYRGLESGYTFGSGTRLTVV.